These 10 T cell receptor beta chains were sequenced from one sample in a study of spatial heterogeneity in lung cancer. The time point here: sample taken at primary tumor resection. Unsorted whole RNA from tumor, nontumor lung or frozen PBMC underwent sequencing. TCRdb reprocessed the 5' RACE reads with MiXCR, giving one entry per CDR3 protein. There are more than 75,000 distinct CDR3 sequences in the sample; around 13% occur only once, and 4.6% lies in the top ten. Sample: PBMCs, taken at surgery. Receptors originate from a male donor with early-stage non-small cell lung cancer.

This chain links TRBV5-5 with TRBJ2-1; D remains unclear. Germline CDR1 is SGHKS and CDR2 is YYEKEE (reference sequence). With 4 bases removed from V and 8 bases from J, the gap between germline ends came to 22 bases. CDR3 size: 16 residues. CDR3 amino acids: CASSRSRRLPGDEQFF. CDR3 DNA sequence: TGTGCCAGCAGCCGCTCTCGACGTCTCCCTGGGGATGAGCAGTTCTTC. The entire variable domain, with the rest obtained from reference TRBV5-5 and TRBJ2-1, is as follows: DAGVTQSPTHLIKTRGQQVTLRCSPISGHKSVSWYQQVLGQGPQFIFQYYEKEERGRGNFPDRFSARQFPNYSSELNVNALLLGDSALYLCASSRSRRLPGDEQFFGPGTRLTVL.

This clonotype came up many times. The gene calls are TRBV12-3 or TRBV12-4 and TRBJ2-7; D might be TRBD2 (5 bases). The CDR3 sequence is 13 residues long. Between the trimmed V and J ends, which lost 4 bases and 2 bases, there was a span of 9 bases. The CDR3 DNA reads as TGTGCCAGCAGTTGGCGGGCTACCTACGAGCAGTACTTC. It encodes CASSWRATYEQYF.

This clonotype has a count of ten or more. This chain links TRBV29-1 with TRBJ1-1, with unresolved D. The length of the CDR3 is 12 residues. The V and J ends lost 5 bases and 7 bases respectively, with 14 bases between them. CDR1 and CDR2 from the germline V gene are SQVTM and ANQGSEA. The CDR3 nucleotides read TGCAGCGTTTCCGACCCCGGCCTTGAAGCTTTCTTT. This translates into CSVSDPGLEAFF.

This clonotype was counted a few times. The gene calls are TRBV2 and TRBJ1-5, with 9 positions matching TRBD1. Germline lookup yields CDR1 SNHLY and CDR2 FYNNEI. Trimming removed 6 bases from V and 6 bases from J; junction bases left unmatched: 9. The CDR3 has 15 amino acids. CDR3: CASRRDRETAQPQHF. The DNA of the CDR3 is TGTGCCAGCAGGCGGGACAGGGAGACCGCTCAGCCCCAGCATTTT.

The table lists this clonotype with a few counts. This chain connects TRBV7-2 to TRBJ2-7; D remains unclear. The CDR3 runs to 11 residues. V lost 3 bases and J lost 3, with 3 bases in between. CDR1 and CDR2 (germline): SGHTA, FQGNSA. CDR3 DNA sequence: TGTGCCAGCAGCTTGCACTACGAGCAGTACTTC. Protein: CASSLHYEQYF.

The chain joins TRBV11-2 to TRBJ2-5; D unclear. This CDR3 has 12 residues. V lost 6 bases and J 3 bases, leaving 8 bases between the germline ends. Germline V gene data show CDR1 as SGHAT and CDR2 as FQNNGV. The CDR3 DNA follows: TGTGCCAGCAGTTCGCCAGAAGAGACCCAGTACTTC. Translation gives CASSSPEETQYF.

V gene TRBV6-1 combines with J gene TRBJ1-6, with TRBD1 identical over 7 bases. With 6 bases clipped from V and 1 base from J, the junction kept 6 bases outside the gene matches. Germline CDR1 reads MNHNS; CDR2 reads SASEGT. The CDR3 spans 16 residues. In nucleotides, the CDR3 is TGTGCCAGCAGCCCCGACAGGGCTTCCTATAATTCACCCCTCCACTTT. This translates into CASSPDRASYNSPLHF.

A few counts support this clonotype. The chain combines TRBV5-1 with TRBJ2-2; D is perhaps TRBD1 (5 bases). V lost 0 bases and J 2 bases, leaving 17 bases between the germline ends. Germline V CDR1 and CDR2: SGHRS, YFSETQ. The CDR3 sequence is 18 residues long. This chain's CDR3 is CASSLAGFDSINTGELFF. CDR3 bases: TGCGCCAGCAGCTTGGCGGGCTTCGACAGCATAAACACCGGGGAGCTGTTTTTT.

This clonotype was observed a handful of times. The rearrangement joins TRBV19 to TRBJ2-4, with D perhaps TRBD2 (6 bases). In germline, CDR1 is LNHDA, CDR2 SQIVND (reference sequence). Trimming took 6 bases from V and 4 from J, leaving 13 bases between them. This CDR3 region has 14 residues. In nucleotides, the CDR3 is TGTGCCAGTAGCCGCGGGACGGAAAAAAACATTCAGTACTTC. As protein: CASSRGTEKNIQYF.

This clonotype was seen ten or more times. V gene TRBV5-1 combines with J gene TRBJ2-3, with a possible D match to TRBD2 (5 bases). The ends were cut back, 4 bases at V and 5 bases at J, with 20 bases in the middle. The CDR3 loop spans 16 amino acids. Per germline, CDR1 SGHRS and CDR2 YFSETQ. The CDR3 spells CASSPDNTSPGDTQYF. The DNA of the CDR3 is TGCGCCAGCAGCCCAGACAATACTAGTCCGGGAGATACGCAGTATTTT. The whole variable domain, remainder taken from reference TRBV5-1 and TRBJ2-3, is KAGVTQTPRYLIKTRGQQVTLSCSPISGHRSVSWYQQTPGQGLQFLFEYFSETQRNKGNFPGRFSGRQFSNSRSEMNVSTLELGDSALYLCASSPDNTSPGDTQYFGPGTRLTVL.